These 31 T cell receptor beta chains came from one sample sequenced in a study of T cell repertoires in cytomegalovirus infection. MiXCR, applied by TCRdb to the reads, yields one record per CDR3 protein. The data contain about 740,000 distinct CDR3 sequences, approximately 34% of them singletons. The sample was PBMCs. These receptor sequences come from a human donor in good health (CMV status not recorded). Some clones in this sample may be carry-over from other donors' samples.

This clonotype was seen more than once but under ten times. V is TRBV19 and J is TRBJ2-7; TRBD1 matches 11 bases. Germline V gene lookup returns CDR1 LNHDA and CDR2 SQIVND (reference sequence). V trimming: 5 bases; J trimming: 5 bases; junction bases outside the gene matches: 5. The CDR3 loop spans 14 amino acids. CDR3 amino acids: CASSFGQGADEQYF. The CDR3 coding sequence is TGTGCCAGTAGTTTCGGACAGGGGGCGGACGAGCAGTACTTC.

This clonotype came up a few times. The chain recombines TRBV12-3 or TRBV12-4 with TRBJ1-2; D remains ambiguous. The CDR3 has 13 residues. The germline V and J ends were trimmed by 2 bases and 1 base, with 5 bases remaining between them. The DNA for the CDR3 is TGTGCCAGCAGTTTACTGAATAACTATGGCTACACCTTC. It yields the protein CASSLLNNYGYTF.

Notes on this clonotype: This may stem from a read error, because a much larger clone lies one nucleotide away. The V gene is TRBV7-2, the J gene TRBJ1-3; D gene unclear. CDR3 length equals 15 residues. Germline CDR1 reads SGHTA; CDR2 reads FQGNSA. The CDR3 sequence is CASSFGPSSVNTIYF. The CDR3 nucleotides are TGTGCCAGCAGCTTCGGACCGTCATCTGTAAACACCATATATTTT.

This chain joins TRBV27 and TRBJ2-1, with 12 bases that match TRBD2. The CDR3 is 17 residues long. Germline V lookup: CDR1 MNHEY, CDR2 SMNVEV (reference sequence). Trimming cost V 3 bases and J 3 bases; bases outside gene matches: 6. CDR3 amino acids: CASSLSSGGADYNEQFF. The CDR3 nucleotides read TGTGCCAGCAGTTTGTCTAGCGGGGGGGCGGACTACAATGAGCAGTTCTTC.

The chain recombines TRBV19 with TRBJ1-1; D uncertain. CDR1 and CDR2 (germline): LNHDA, SQIVND (reference sequence). The CDR3 consists of 16 residues. Trimming cost V 5 bases and J 1 base, with 17 bases left between them. The CDR3 spells CASSYQAGWGNTEAFF. CDR3 in DNA: TGTGCCAGTAGTTACCAGGCAGGCTGGGGGAACACTGAAGCTTTCTTT.

This chain links TRBV12-3 or TRBV12-4 with TRBJ2-7; D is unclear. The V and J ends lost 1 base and 5 bases respectively, with 12 bases between them. The CDR3 spans 14 residues. The chain's CDR3 is CASSLGPFGDEQYF. The DNA of the CDR3 is TGTGCCAGCAGTTTAGGACCATTCGGCGACGAGCAGTACTTC.

The V gene is TRBV27, the J gene TRBJ2-4, with D hard to call. The germline gives CDR1 MNHEY, CDR2 SMNVEV (reference sequence). The V and J ends lost 4 bases and 0 bases respectively, with 13 bases between them. The CDR3 is 16 amino acids. CDR3 coding DNA: TGTGCCAGCAGTTCCTCTACATCCCTAGCCAAAAACATTCAGTACTTC. Amino acids: CASSSSTSLAKNIQYF.

The genes are TRBV12-3 or TRBV12-4 and TRBJ2-5; D is uncertain. This CDR3 has 15 residues. V lost 3 bases, J lost 3 bases, and 14 bases lay in between. The CDR3 reads CASSFYYLWKETQYF. The CDR3 DNA is TGTGCCAGCAGTTTTTACTATTTGTGGAAAGAGACCCAGTACTTC.

Regarding this clonotype: One base away lies a much larger clone, so this may be a sequencing read error. This rearrangement joins TRBV28 to TRBJ2-2, with 14 bases matching TRBD2. This CDR3 region has 19 residues. The germline V gene has CDR1 MDHEN and CDR2 SYDVKM. The CDR3, as DNA: TGTTCCAGCAGTTTCGCCGGGACTAGCGGGGGAGCGAACACCGGGGAGCTGTTTTTT. Its translation is CSSSFAGTSGGANTGELFF.

The CDR3 DNA follows: TGTGCCAGCATATCTAGGGGACAGGGGGCGCAGCCCCAGCATTTT. Its protein product is CASISRGQGAQPQHF. The rearrangement uses TRBV28 and TRBJ1-5, with 12 positions matching TRBD1. Germline trimming cut 7 bases from V and 7 bases from J; bases unmatched to any gene: 8. In germline, CDR1 is MDHEN, CDR2 SYDVKM. The CDR3 contains 15 residues.

The chain recombines TRBV12-3 or TRBV12-4 with TRBJ2-7; D is unclear. V was shortened by 3 bases and J by 5 bases, with 14 bases between the two germline ends. The CDR3 is made up of 14 amino acids. CDR3 sequence: CASSFKGFDDEQYF. CDR3 bases: TGTGCCAGCAGTTTCAAGGGTTTTGACGACGAGCAGTACTTC.

This clonotype has more than one count but fewer than ten. V gene TRBV20-1 combines with J gene TRBJ1-4; the D is unclear. The V end was cut by 5 bases, the J end by 1 base, with 11 bases between. CDR1 is DFQATT and CDR2 is SNEGSKA in the germline V gene (reference sequence). The CDR3 sequence is 14 residues long. The CDR3 nucleotides read TGCAGTGCTGGAGGGCCGGGAACTAATGAAAAACTGTTTTTT. This codes for CSAGGPGTNEKLFF.

This chain links TRBV7-9 with TRBJ1-1; 9 bases line up with TRBD1. Trimming at V came to 5 bases and at J to 1 base, leaving 5 bases not matched to a gene. The germline gives CDR1 SEHNR, CDR2 FQNEAQ (reference sequence). The CDR3 extends over 15 amino acids. CDR3 nucleotide sequence: TGTGCCAGCAGCAGTAGGACAGGGGAGAACACTGAAGCTTTCTTT. It codes for CASSSRTGENTEAFF.

This clonotype was seen a handful of times. The rearrangement joins TRBV7-9 to TRBJ1-2, with D possibly being TRBD1 (6 bases). The CDR3 runs to 14 residues. Germline loops: CDR1 SEHNR, CDR2 FQNEAQ (reference sequence). The V and J ends lost 5 bases and 2 bases respectively, with 12 bases between them. The CDR3 DNA is TGTGCCAGCAGCCCGGACAGCCCCAACTATGGCTACACCTTC. This encodes CASSPDSPNYGYTF.

Written as DNA, the CDR3 is TGTGCCAGCAGTGGTCCCAGTTCTAGCGGGGAGAATGAGCAGTTCTTC. Translated, it gives CASSGPSSSGENEQFF. This chain joins TRBV25-1 and TRBJ2-1; 9 nucleotides align to TRBD2. Germline-derived CDR1 and CDR2 are MGHDK and SYGVNS. Trimming removed 4 bases from V and 7 bases from J; junction bases left unmatched: 11. CDR3 size: 16 residues.

This clonotype showed up just a few times. The rearrangement links TRBV6-5 to TRBJ2-3; D may be TRBD1 (6 bases). V lost 6 bases, J lost 1 base, and 14 bases lay in between. The CDR3 spans 15 residues. Germline CDR1 MNHEY, CDR2 SVGAGI. The CDR3 DNA follows: TGTGCCAGCAGCCTACAGGGTATGGGCACAGATACGCAGTATTTT. Translating gives CASSLQGMGTDTQYF.

For this clonotype: A much bigger clone sits one base away, suggesting this may be a read error. Likely a read error: the CDR3 ends without its conserved phenylalanine or tryptophan. V gene TRBV6-5 combines with J gene TRBJ2-5; unclear D gene. The CDR3 runs 12 residues. The V gene's germline CDR1 is MNHEY and CDR2 SVGAGI. V was trimmed by 6 bases and J by 9 bases, leaving 14 bases between them. This CDR3 is CASSTPRRAQYL. CDR3 nucleotides: TGTGCCAGCAGCACCCCGAGAAGGGCCCAGTACTTA.

The chain employs TRBV7-9 and TRBJ2-5, with unresolved D. The V end was cut by 4 bases, the J end by 0 bases, with 12 bases between. Germline V lookup: CDR1 SEHNR, CDR2 FQNEAQ (reference sequence). This CDR3 comprises 15 residues. CDR3 amino acids: CASSSPGRNQETQYF. The CDR3 DNA follows: TGTGCCAGCAGCTCACCCGGACGGAACCAAGAGACCCAGTACTTC. Full variable domain (missing parts from reference TRBV7-9 and TRBJ2-5): DTGVSQNPRHKITKRGQNVTFRCDPISEHNRLYWYRQTLGQGPEFLTYFQNEAQLEKSRLLSDRFSAERPKGSFSTLEIQRTEQGDSAMYLCASSSPGRNQETQYFGPGTRLLVL.

Many counts were recorded for this clonotype. The chain uses TRBV12-3 or TRBV12-4 and TRBJ1-5, with 9 nucleotides matching TRBD1. The CDR3 covers 15 residues. With V trimmed by 5 bases and J by 2 bases, 4 bases remained unmatched. This chain's CDR3 is CASSRTGVGNQPQHF. DNA for the CDR3: TGTGCCAGCAGTCGGACAGGGGTGGGCAATCAGCCCCAGCATTTT.

This clonotype turned up a few times. The gene calls are TRBV7-6 and TRBJ1-5, with D uncertain. V dropped 5 bases and J dropped 2 bases, with 13 bases sitting between them. CDR3 length: 15 amino acids. Germline lookup yields CDR1 SGHVS and CDR2 FNYEAQ. DNA for the CDR3: TGTGCCAGCAGCCCAGTGGTTGGGGGCAATCAGCCCCAGCATTTT. It codes for CASSPVVGGNQPQHF.

There are a few counts of this clonotype. V is TRBV19 and J is TRBJ2-5; perhaps TRBD2 as D (5 bases). V lost 3 bases and J lost 3, with 11 bases in between. CDR1 LNHDA and CDR2 SQIVND come from the germline V gene (reference sequence). This CDR3 is 14 amino acids long. CDR3 in DNA: TGTGCCAGTAGTATTTCGGGAACGGAAGAGACCCAGTACTTC. This encodes CASSISGTEETQYF. The full variable domain, with the rest looked up from reference TRBV19 and TRBJ2-5, is DGGITQSPKYLFRKEGQNVTLSCEQNLNHDAMYWYRQDPGQGLRLIYYSQIVNDFQKGDIAEGYSVSREKKESFPLTVTSAQKNPTAFYLCASSISGTEETQYFGPGTRLLVL.

This clonotype was counted between two and nine times. The genes are TRBV6-1 and TRBJ1-2, with D possibly TRBD1 on 6 matching bases. The V gene's germline CDR1 is MNHNS and CDR2 SASEGT. The CDR3 is 14 amino acids. V gave up 5 bases and J gave up 8 bases, with 18 bases separating them. The CDR3 is CASSPGRGGRGYTF. Here the CDR3 DNA reads TGTGCCAGCAGTCCTGGCAGGGGAGGAAGAGGCTACACCTTC.

This clonotype was observed at least ten times. This chain joins TRBV7-2 and TRBJ2-3; 9 bases agree with TRBD2. This CDR3 region has 18 residues. The junction had 12 bases not matched to a gene; V was cut back by 5 bases and J by 0 bases. Germline V gene data show CDR1 as SGHTA and CDR2 as FQGNSA. CDR3 region: CASSRKTSGPTSTDTQYF. In DNA, the CDR3 is TGTGCCAGCAGCCGTAAGACTAGCGGACCTACTAGCACAGATACGCAGTATTTT.

This clonotype has a handful of counts. V and J are TRBV6-6 and TRBJ2-7; TRBD1 matches at 12 bases. The germline CDR1 and CDR2 sequences are MNHNY and SVGAGI (reference sequence). CDR3 length equals 18 residues. Losses at the gene ends were 0 bases for V and 6 bases for J; bases not matched to a gene: 12. The CDR3 loop is CASSYSGQGAQARTEQYF. The DNA for the CDR3 is TGTGCCAGCAGTTACTCGGGACAGGGGGCTCAGGCCCGGACCGAGCAGTACTTC.

This clonotype was seen a handful of times. V is TRBV7-2 and J is TRBJ2-3; maybe TRBD2 (7 bases). Per the germline V gene, CDR1 is SGHTA and CDR2 is FQGNSA. The CDR3 is 18 amino acids. Trimming stripped 0 bases from V and 2 bases from J, with 18 bases between. The CDR3 bases are TGTGCCAGCAGCTTAGCAGAATTCCGGGGGGCCATCACAGATACGCAGTATTTT. It codes for CASSLAEFRGAITDTQYF.

J is TRBJ2-2 and V is TRBV6-6; D uncertain. The CDR3 has 14 amino acids. Germline V CDR1 and CDR2: MNHNY, SVGAGI (reference sequence). The V and J ends lost 5 bases and 13 bases respectively, with 20 bases between them. The CDR3 DNA follows: TGTGCCAGCAGTGTAGTGGGTCCGGATTTTGGGCTGTTTTTT. Its protein is CASSVVGPDFGLFF.

V and J are TRBV28 and TRBJ1-5, with D possibly being TRBD1 (6 bases). Germline V gene sequence: CDR1 MDHEN, CDR2 SYDVKM. This CDR3 spans 13 amino acids. V shed 8 bases and J shed 3 bases, with 11 bases lying between them. The CDR3 DNA sequence: TGTGCCAGCTTACAGGGTACCAATCAGCCCCAGCATTTT. Translating gives CASLQGTNQPQHF.

This rearrangement joins TRBV10-3 to TRBJ2-7; 7 positions match TRBD2. The CDR3 extends over 15 amino acids. The junction had 5 bases not matched to a gene; V was cut back by 0 bases and J by 3 bases. Germline V gene data show CDR1 as ENHRY and CDR2 as SYGVKD. CDR3 residues: CAISESKAGVYEQYF. As DNA, the CDR3 is TGTGCCATCAGTGAGTCGAAGGCGGGAGTCTACGAGCAGTACTTC.

This clonotype showed up just a few times. The genes are TRBV7-9 and TRBJ2-5, with TRBD1 matching 11 bases. The germline CDR1 and CDR2 sequences are SEHNR and FQNEAQ (reference sequence). The V segment lost 5 bases and the J segment 5 bases; nucleotides outside the gene matches: 10. This CDR3 comprises 16 residues. The CDR3 loop reads CASSPADRGHVETQYF. The CDR3 region has the DNA TGTGCCAGCAGCCCCGCGGACAGGGGGCATGTGGAGACCCAGTACTTC. The full variable domain, in which reference TRBV7-9 and TRBJ2-5 provide the parts outside the CDR3, is DTGVSQNPRHKITKRGQNVTFRCDPISEHNRLYWYRQTLGQGPEFLTYFQNEAQLEKSRLLSDRFSAERPKGSFSTLEIQRTEQGDSAMYLCASSPADRGHVETQYFGPGTRLLVL.

The CDR3, as DNA: TGTGCCAGCAGTCCTTTCACCGTAATCGGGGTTGGCACCGGGGAGCTGTTTTTT. Translating it yields CASSPFTVIGVGTGELFF. The V and J genes are TRBV27 and TRBJ2-2, with D maybe TRBD2 (5 bases). The length of the CDR3 is 18 residues. Trimming stripped 5 bases from V and 4 bases from J, with 23 bases between. CDR1 MNHEY and CDR2 SMNVEV come from the germline V gene (reference sequence).

The chain is built from TRBV10-3 and TRBJ1-4; a possible D gene is TRBD1 (6 bases). The CDR3 runs 14 residues. Trimming removed 10 bases from V and 0 bases from J, with 12 bases in between. From germline, CDR1 is ENHRY and CDR2 SYGVKD. The CDR3 region has the DNA TGTGCCACCCAGCGGGACACAACTAATGAAAAACTGTTTTTT. This encodes CATQRDTTNEKLFF.